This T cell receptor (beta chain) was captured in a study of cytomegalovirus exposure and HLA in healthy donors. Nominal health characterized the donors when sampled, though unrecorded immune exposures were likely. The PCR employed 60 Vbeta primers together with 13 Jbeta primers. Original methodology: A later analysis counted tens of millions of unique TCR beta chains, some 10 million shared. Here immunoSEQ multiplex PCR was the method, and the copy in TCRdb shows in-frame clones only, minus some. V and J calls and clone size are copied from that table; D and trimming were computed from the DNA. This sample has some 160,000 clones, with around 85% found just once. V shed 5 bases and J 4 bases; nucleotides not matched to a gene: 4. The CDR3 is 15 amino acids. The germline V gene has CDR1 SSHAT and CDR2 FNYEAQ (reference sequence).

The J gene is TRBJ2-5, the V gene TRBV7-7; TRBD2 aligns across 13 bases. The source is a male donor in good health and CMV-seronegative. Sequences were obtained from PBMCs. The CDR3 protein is CASSPGTSGAETQYF. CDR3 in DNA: TGTGCCAGCAGCCCAGGGACTAGCGGGGCAGAGACCCAGTACTTC.